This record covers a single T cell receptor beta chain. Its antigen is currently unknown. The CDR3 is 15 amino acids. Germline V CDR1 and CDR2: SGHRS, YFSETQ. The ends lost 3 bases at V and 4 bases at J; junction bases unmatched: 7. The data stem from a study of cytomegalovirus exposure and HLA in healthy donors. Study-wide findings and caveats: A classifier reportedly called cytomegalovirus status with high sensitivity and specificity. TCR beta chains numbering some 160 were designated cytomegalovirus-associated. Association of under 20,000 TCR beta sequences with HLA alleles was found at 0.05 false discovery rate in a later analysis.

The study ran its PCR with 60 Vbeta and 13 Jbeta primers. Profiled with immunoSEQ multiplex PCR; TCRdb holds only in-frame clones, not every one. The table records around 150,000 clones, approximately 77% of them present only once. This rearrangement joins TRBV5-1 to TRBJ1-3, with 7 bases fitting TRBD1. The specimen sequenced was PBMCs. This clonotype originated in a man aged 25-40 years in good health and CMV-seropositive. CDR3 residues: CASSYEGAQGNTIYF. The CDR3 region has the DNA TGCGCCAGCAGCTACGAGGGGGCTCAGGGAAACACCATATATTTT.